This entry lists 22 T cell receptor beta chains sequenced from one sample in a study of blood T cell repertoires in COVID-19. TCRdb's copy holds only in-frame clones and misses some; the assay was immunoSEQ multiplex PCR. The table includes approximately 150,000 clones, over 80% detected once. Sequences were obtained from PBMCs or T cells enriched from blood (not recorded which). The receptor source for this set is a man between 65 and 85 years old who had been exposed to COVID-19.

The chain combines TRBV6-5 with TRBJ1-2, with TRBD1 as a possible D gene (5 bases). The CDR3 loop spans 14 amino acids. Germline CDR1 is MNHEY and CDR2 is SVGAGI. V was shortened by 2 bases and J by 7 bases, with 14 bases between the two germline ends. CDR3 residues: CASSYLARVGGYTF. The CDR3 DNA follows: TGTGCCAGCAGTTACCTCGCCAGGGTTGGTGGCTACACCTTC.

The CDR3 region is CASRGQGASTGELFF. DNA of the CDR3: TGTGCCAGCAGGGGACAGGGGGCGTCCACCGGGGAGCTGTTTTTT. This rearrangement joins TRBV6-6 to TRBJ2-2, with 12 bases aligning to TRBD1. Germline V gives CDR1 MNHNY, CDR2 SVGAGI (reference sequence). The CDR3 runs to 15 residues. With 6 bases clipped from V and 4 bases from J, the junction kept 3 bases outside the gene matches.

The rearrangement links TRBV7-9 to TRBJ2-7, with 7 nucleotides matching TRBD1. In germline, CDR1 is SEHNR, CDR2 FQNEAQ (reference sequence). The CDR3 contains 14 residues. Losses at the gene ends were 5 bases for V and 0 bases for J; bases not matched to a gene: 4. CDR3 in amino acids: CASSPGTVSYEQYF. In nucleotides, the CDR3 is TGTGCCAGCAGCCCAGGGACAGTCTCCTACGAGCAGTACTTC.

V gene TRBV30 combines with J gene TRBJ1-6; TRBD1 aligns across 7 bases. There are 12 residues in the CDR3. The junction had 2 bases not matched to a gene; V was cut back by 7 bases and J by 5 bases. Per germline, CDR1 GTSNPN and CDR2 SVGIG (reference sequence). CDR3 in DNA: TGTGCCTCGGGACAGAATAATTCACCCCTCCACTTT. Protein product: CASGQNNSPLHF.

The chain employs TRBV28 and TRBJ1-1; TRBD1 is a possible D gene (6 bases). The CDR3 covers 12 residues. Deletions cut 10 bases from V and 5 bases from J, with 14 bases between. Germline loops: CDR1 MDHEN, CDR2 SYDVKM. This chain's CDR3 is CAIRYRATEAFF. In DNA form, the CDR3 reads TGTGCCATCCGATACAGGGCGACTGAAGCTTTCTTT. The full variable domain, with the rest looked up from reference TRBV28 and TRBJ1-1, is DVKVTQSSRYLVKRTGEKVFLECVQDMDHENMFWYRQDPGLGLRLIYFSYDVKMKEKGDIPEGYSVSREKKERFSLILESASTNQTSMYLCAIRYRATEAFFGQGTRLTVV.

This sequence joins TRBV19 and TRBJ1-5; D may be TRBD1 (5 bases). V lost 1 base and J lost 9, with 16 bases in between. CDR1 is LNHDA and CDR2 is SQIVND in the germline V gene (reference sequence). The CDR3 spans 15 residues. The CDR3 region is CASSIGQKKVRPQHF. Here the CDR3 DNA reads TGTGCCAGTAGTATAGGACAGAAAAAAGTCCGGCCCCAGCATTTT.

This chain joins TRBV14 and TRBJ1-2; maybe TRBD1 (6 bases). Germline V gene sequence: CDR1 SGHDN, CDR2 FVKESK. The CDR3 covers 15 residues. V lost 3 bases and J 6 bases, leaving 17 bases between the germline ends. Here the CDR3 DNA reads TGTGCCAGCAGCCACTCGTTCAGGGGAAATGATGGCTACACCTTC. Translation gives CASSHSFRGNDGYTF. Based on the CDR3 plus reference TRBV14 and TRBJ1-2, the full variable domain is EAGVTQFPSHSVIEKGQTVTLRCDPISGHDNLYWYRRVMGKEIKFLLHFVKESKQDESGMPNNRFLAERTGGTYSTLKVQPAELEDSGVYFCASSHSFRGNDGYTFGSGTRLTVV.

V gene TRBV5-1 combines with J gene TRBJ1-2, with D unclear. This CDR3 contains 16 residues. V shed 1 base and J shed 7 bases, with 20 bases lying between them. Looked up from germline, CDR1 is SGHRS and CDR2 is YFSETQ. CDR3 in amino acids: CASSLLPGALEVGYTF. The CDR3 region has the DNA TGCGCCAGCAGCTTGTTACCCGGAGCTTTAGAGGTTGGCTACACCTTC.

DNA for the CDR3: TGTGCCAGTAGTCCCCAGGGGGCGCGGGCACCCCTCCACTTT. It yields the protein CASSPQGARAPLHF. The chain uses TRBV19 and TRBJ1-6; TRBD1 matches 8 bases. CDR1 is LNHDA and CDR2 is SQIVND in the germline V gene (reference sequence). The V segment lost 5 bases and the J segment 11 bases; nucleotides outside the gene matches: 8. The CDR3 is 14 residues long. Full variable domain (missing parts from reference TRBV19 and TRBJ1-6): DGGITQSPKYLFRKEGQNVTLSCEQNLNHDAMYWYRQDPGQGLRLIYYSQIVNDFQKGDIAEGYSVSREKKESFPLTVTSAQKNPTAFYLCASSPQGARAPLHFGNGTRLTVT.

The chain recombines TRBV12-3 or TRBV12-4 with TRBJ2-7; 7 bases are a match to TRBD2. This CDR3 has 13 residues. J was trimmed by 0 bases and V by 4 bases; bases with no gene match: 0. DNA of the CDR3: TGTGCCAGCAGTTGGACTAGCTCCTACGAGCAGTACTTC. Translating it yields CASSWTSSYEQYF.

The gene calls are TRBV27 and TRBJ1-4; D remains unclear. Trimming took off 4 bases at V and 8 bases at J, with 14 bases between the two ends. Germline V lookup: CDR1 MNHEY, CDR2 SMNVEV (reference sequence). This CDR3 comprises 14 residues. CDR3 loop: CASSSVRESEKLFF. Written as DNA, the CDR3 is TGTGCCAGCAGTTCGGTTAGGGAGAGCGAAAAACTGTTTTTT.

The table lists this clone with a few counts. The gene calls are TRBV18 and TRBJ2-3; no firm D call. Germline CDR1 and CDR2: KGHSH and LQKENI. This CDR3 is built from 13 residues. Trimming removed 6 bases at V and 5 bases at J, with 12 bases between. CDR3 loop: CASSPSHGDTQYF. Here the CDR3 DNA reads TGTGCCAGCTCCCCCTCTCACGGAGATACGCAGTATTTT. The full variable domain, with the rest looked up from reference TRBV18 and TRBJ2-3, is NAGVMQNPRHLVRRRGQEARLRCSPMKGHSHVYWYRQLPEEGLKFMVYLQKENIIDESGMPKERFSAEFPKEGPSILRIQQVVRGDSAAYFCASSPSHGDTQYFGPGTRLTVL.

The chain combines TRBV7-6 with TRBJ2-3, with 11 bases fitting TRBD2. J lost 6 bases, V lost 0 bases, and 5 bases had no gene match. Germline V gene sequence: CDR1 SGHVS, CDR2 FNYEAQ. The CDR3 sequence is 16 residues long. This chain's CDR3 is CASSLATSGSWDTQYF. CDR3 coding DNA: TGTGCCAGCAGCTTAGCAACTAGCGGGAGCTGGGATACGCAGTATTTT.

The V and J genes are TRBV6-5 and TRBJ1-2, with 9 bases aligning to TRBD1. Germline CDR1 reads MNHEY; CDR2 reads SVGAGI. The V gene end was trimmed by 6 bases and the J gene end by 8 bases; junction bases not matched to a gene: 7. There are 13 residues in the CDR3. CDR3 in amino acids: CASSLQGARGYTF. CDR3 sequence (DNA): TGTGCCAGCAGCCTACAGGGGGCGCGCGGCTACACCTTC.

The chain is built from TRBV6-5 and TRBJ1-5, with D perhaps TRBD1 (5 bases). The CDR3 has 13 amino acids. Germline V gene sequence: CDR1 MNHEY, CDR2 SVGAGI. Trimming took off 9 bases at V and 3 bases at J, with 12 bases between the two ends. DNA for the CDR3: TGTGCCAGTAAGGCGGGGCCCAATCAGCCCCAGCATTTT. This sequence encodes CASKAGPNQPQHF.

The gene calls are TRBV19 and TRBJ1-3; D gene ambiguous. This CDR3 comprises 15 residues. Germline V lookup: CDR1 LNHDA, CDR2 SQIVND (reference sequence). Trimming left V 2 bases short and J 0 bases short, with 8 bases between. The CDR3 is CASSILATSGNTIYF. In DNA, the CDR3 is TGTGCCAGTAGTATATTAGCTACCTCTGGAAACACCATATATTTT.

The chain combines TRBV19 with TRBJ1-2; D is possibly TRBD1 (5 bases). Germline assignment: CDR1 LNHDA and CDR2 SQIVND (reference sequence). The length of the CDR3 is 13 residues. Trimming took 5 bases from V and 2 from J, leaving 9 bases between them. CDR3 region: CASSPGGNYGYTF. In DNA, the CDR3 is TGTGCCAGTAGTCCTGGGGGGAACTATGGCTACACCTTC.

This rearrangement joins TRBV6-2 or TRBV6-3 to TRBJ1-1, with D hard to call. The CDR3 runs 12 residues. The V gene's germline CDR1 is MNHEY and CDR2 SVGEGT. V lost 2 bases, J lost 8 bases, and 9 bases lay in between. CDR3 nucleotide sequence: TGTGCCAGCAGTTACGACGGACTAGAAGCTTTCTTT. Translated: CASSYDGLEAFF.

This chain joins TRBV5-5 and TRBJ2-7; D gene unclear. CDR1 and CDR2 (germline): SGHKS, YYEKEE (reference sequence). Trimming took 3 bases from V and 7 from J, leaving 11 bases between them. This CDR3 is built from 12 residues. CDR3 loop: CASSSTLREQYF. In DNA, the CDR3 is TGTGCCAGCAGCTCTACTTTGAGGGAGCAGTACTTC.

This rearrangement joins TRBV5-1 to TRBJ1-4; 7 bases fit TRBD1. Per the germline V gene, CDR1 is SGHRS and CDR2 is YFSETQ. The J segment lost 3 bases and the V segment lost 4 bases, leaving 6 bases of the junction unmatched. The length of the CDR3 is 15 residues. The CDR3 spells CASSRTGTANEKLFF. The CDR3 coding sequence is TGCGCCAGCAGCCGGACCGGGACAGCTAATGAAAAACTGTTTTTT.

The chain recombines TRBV7-8 with TRBJ2-7; 10 bases agree with TRBD2. V lost 8 bases and J lost 3; bases outside the gene matches: 10. Germline values: CDR1 SGHVS, CDR2 FQNEAQ. This CDR3 is built from 15 residues. CDR3 nucleotide sequence: TGTGCCAGCGGGTGGGGACTAGCGAGAGACTACGAGCAGTACTTC. Translating gives CASGWGLARDYEQYF. Combining the CDR3 with reference TRBV7-8 and TRBJ2-7 gives the whole variable domain GAGVSQSPRYKVAKRGQDVALRCDPISGHVSLFWYQQALGQGPEFLTYFQNEAQLDKSGLPSDRFFAERPEGSVSTLKIQRTQQEDSAVYLCASGWGLARDYEQYFGPGTRLTVT.

This clone has only one observation. CDR3 coding DNA: TGTGCCAGCAGCTTCTCTAGCGGGAGAGACACCGGGGAGCTGTTTTTT. Its protein is CASSFSSGRDTGELFF. This sequence joins TRBV7-2 and TRBJ2-2; 10 bases agree with TRBD2. The CDR3 spans 16 residues. V lost 3 bases and J lost 3; bases outside the gene matches: 4. CDR1 and CDR2 from the germline V gene are SGHTA and FQGNSA.